Below are 17 T cell receptor beta chains sequenced from a single sample in a study of blood T cell repertoires in COVID-19. Sequencing was performed with immunoSEQ multiplex PCR; in TCRdb, only in-frame clones are kept and a portion is missing. The sample holds more than 95,000 clones, about 85% seen once. Sequenced: peripheral blood. All receptors derive from a man at least 80 years old with active or convalescent COVID-19.

The genes are TRBV27 and TRBJ2-5, with TRBD1 as a possible D gene (6 bases). The germline V gene has CDR1 MNHEY and CDR2 SMNVEV (reference sequence). This CDR3 has 16 residues. The ends were cut back, 6 bases at V and 5 bases at J, with 22 bases in the middle. CDR3 sequence reads: CASSSVGAKWSETQYF. The DNA for the CDR3 is TGTGCCAGCAGCTCCGTGGGGGCCAAATGGTCCGAGACCCAGTACTTC.

The sample holds a few counts of this clone. This chain joins TRBV15 and TRBJ1-2, with 9 bases matching TRBD1. Germline-derived CDR1 and CDR2 are LNHNV and YYDKDF (reference sequence). V dropped 2 bases and J dropped 3; count of bases not matched to a gene: 13. CDR3 length equals 18 residues. The CDR3, as DNA: TGTGCCACCAGCAGAATAGGACAGGGGAGTAATGCCGACTATGGCTACACCTTC. Translated: CATSRIGQGSNADYGYTF.

This clone was counted a single time. The chain employs TRBV2 and TRBJ1-1; D remains unclear. Trimming left V 7 bases short and J 0 bases short, with 12 bases between. The CDR3 has 14 residues. Germline V CDR1 and CDR2: SNHLY, FYNNEI. The CDR3 sequence is CASIRTDLNTEAFF. The CDR3 region has the DNA TGTGCCAGCATCCGGACGGACTTGAACACTGAAGCTTTCTTT. Variable domain in full (rest from reference TRBV2 and TRBJ1-1): EPEVTQTPSHQVTQMGQEVILRCVPISNHLYFYWYRQILGQKVEFLVSFYNNEISEKSEIFDDQFSVERPDGSNFTLKIRSTKLEDSAMYFCASIRTDLNTEAFFGQGTRLTVV.

The CDR3 here is CASTDSGSAPPYF. In DNA form, the CDR3 reads TGTGCCAGCACCGATAGCGGGAGTGCCCCCCCGTATTTT. This chain connects TRBV2 to TRBJ2-3; TRBD2 matches 9 bases. CDR1 is SNHLY, CDR2 FYNNEI, per germline. The CDR3 sequence is 13 residues long. The ends lost 7 bases at V and 14 bases at J; junction bases unmatched: 13.

This clone was seen a few times. The chain is built from TRBV6-6 and TRBJ1-5, with D perhaps matching TRBD1 (5 bases). This CDR3 region has 14 residues. The germline V and J ends were trimmed by 6 bases and 5 bases, with 14 bases remaining between them. In germline, CDR1 is MNHNY, CDR2 SVGAGI (reference sequence). CDR3 sequence reads: CASRYRQTHQPQHF. The CDR3 nucleotides are TGTGCCAGCAGATACAGACAGACCCATCAGCCCCAGCATTTT.

This clone occurred once. The chain employs TRBV6-1 and TRBJ2-7; D call uncertain. The germline CDR1 and CDR2 sequences are MNHNS and SASEGT. V was pared by 2 bases and J by 3 bases, with 11 bases between. The CDR3 is made up of 14 amino acids. The CDR3 is CASSEMGRSYEQYF. The CDR3 nucleotides read TGTGCCAGCAGTGAAATGGGTAGGAGCTACGAGCAGTACTTC.

This rearrangement joins TRBV12-3 or TRBV12-4 to TRBJ1-1; a weak D match, TRBD1 (5 bases). V was trimmed by 7 bases and J by 11 bases, leaving 14 bases between them. The CDR3 runs to 11 residues. CDR3 bases: TGTGCCAGCAATACAGGTGCGAGGGCTTTCTTT. Its translation: CASNTGARAFF.

The chain joins TRBV7-3 to TRBJ1-1; D is unclear. Trimming stripped 7 bases from V and 2 bases from J, with 5 bases between. Germline CDR1 reads SGHTA; CDR2 reads FQGTGA. This CDR3 has 11 amino acids. CDR3 sequence (DNA): TGTGCCAGCACCCTAAACACTGAAGCTTTCTTT. As protein: CASTLNTEAFF.

The rearrangement uses TRBV7-8 and TRBJ2-2; 13 bases are a match to TRBD2. The CDR3 has 17 residues. Germline V gene sequence: CDR1 SGHVS, CDR2 FQNEAQ. Unmatched junction bases numbered 6, after V lost 1 base and J lost 7 bases. CDR3 nucleotide sequence: TGTGCCAGCAGCTTAGTGGGACTAGCGGGACGGGGCGGGGAGCTGTTTTTT. Translating it yields CASSLVGLAGRGGELFF. The whole variable domain, remainder taken from reference TRBV7-8 and TRBJ2-2, is GAGVSQSPRYKVAKRGQDVALRCDPISGHVSLFWYQQALGQGPEFLTYFQNEAQLDKSGLPSDRFFAERPEGSVSTLKIQRTQQEDSAVYLCASSLVGLAGRGGELFFGEGSRLTVL.

The rearrangement joins TRBV10-3 to TRBJ1-2; no reliable D call. CDR3 length equals 11 residues. Per the germline V gene, CDR1 is ENHRY and CDR2 is SYGVKD. V was shortened by 6 bases and J by 7 bases, with 9 bases between the two germline ends. The CDR3 nucleotides read TGTGCCATCAGGGGAGATATTGGCTACACCTTC. It yields the protein CAIRGDIGYTF.

The CDR3 DNA reads as TGTGCCTGGTCCCAGGGCAGTCATTCTGGGGCCAACGTCCTGACTTTC. It yields the protein CAWSQGSHSGANVLTF. This chain uses TRBV30 with TRBJ2-6; D may be TRBD1 (5 bases). Germline lookup yields CDR1 GTSNPN and CDR2 SVGIG (reference sequence). The CDR3 spans 16 residues. Trimming removed 5 bases from V and 1 base from J, with 15 bases in between.

The chain couples TRBV5-1 to TRBJ2-3, with 10 nucleotides matching TRBD2. J lost 6 bases, V lost 4 bases, and 8 bases had no gene match. The length of the CDR3 is 15 residues. Germline-derived CDR1 and CDR2 are SGHRS and YFSETQ. The CDR3 region has the DNA TGCGCCAGCAGCCAAACAAGCGGGAGGGCCGATACGCAGTATTTT. Protein product: CASSQTSGRADTQYF.

V and J are TRBV5-1 and TRBJ1-2, with D unresolved. CDR1 and CDR2 (germline): SGHRS, YFSETQ. CDR3 length: 15 residues. Trimming removed 5 bases from V and 0 bases from J, with 14 bases in between. This chain's CDR3 is CASSSDGFANYGYTF. The CDR3 DNA reads as TGCGCCAGCAGTAGCGATGGGTTCGCTAACTATGGCTACACCTTC.

This chain uses TRBV3-1 (or the pseudogene TRBV3-2) with TRBJ1-1; 10 nucleotides align to TRBD1. The CDR3 sequence is 15 residues long. In germline, CDR1 is LGHDT, CDR2 YNNKEL (reference sequence). V lost 3 bases to trimming and J lost 1 base; unmatched junction nucleotides: 2. Written as DNA, the CDR3 is TGTGCCAGCAGCCAGACAGGGGGCTGGAACACTGAAGCTTTCTTT. Its translation: CASSQTGGWNTEAFF.

The CDR3 DNA reads TGCGCCAGCAGCTCCTTAGCGGGGAAGGGCAATGAGCAGTTCTTC. Its protein is CASSSLAGKGNEQFF. The rearrangement uses TRBV5-1 and TRBJ2-1, with 8 bases matching TRBD2. Trimming took 3 bases from V and 6 from J; bases not matched to a gene: 8. CDR3 length: 15 residues. The germline V gene encodes CDR1 SGHRS and CDR2 YFSETQ.

The sample holds one count of this clone. The rearrangement links TRBV2 to TRBJ1-2; D remains unclear. The CDR3 is 13 amino acids. Looked up from germline, CDR1 is SNHLY and CDR2 is FYNNEI. V gave up 6 bases and J gave up 7 bases, with 15 bases separating them. CDR3 loop: CASSASPLIGYTF. For the CDR3, the DNA is TGTGCCAGCAGCGCGTCTCCATTAATTGGCTACACCTTC.

The chain recombines TRBV6-5 with TRBJ2-7, with 10 bases identical to TRBD2. This CDR3 is built from 15 residues. The junction had 11 bases not matched to a gene; V was cut back by 6 bases and J by 6 bases. CDR1 is MNHEY and CDR2 is SVGAGI in the germline V gene. The CDR3 coding sequence is TGTGCCAGCAGACGACTAGCGGGCCCACCTGGCGAGCAGTACTTC. It translates to CASRRLAGPPGEQYF.